This TCR beta chain was captured in a study of blood T cell repertoires in COVID-19. As for the study in general: The samples span acute and convalescent COVID-19 from the United States, Italy and Spain. PBMCs, B-cell-depleted T cells, or T cells were the source of the cDNA or gDNA that made up the material.

Seattle participants joined during active infection and were tracked over time. In the source study's methods: Estimation of nucleated cell counts was performed using reference gene primer amplification. The repertoire was sequenced with immunoSEQ multiplex PCR; TCRdb's copy has only in-frame clones and lacks some. From that table come the V and J calls and clone size; the DNA was used to work out D and trimming. The data hold over 200,000 clones, with 83% observed a single time. The sequence came from a woman aged 25 to 39 with COVID-19, enrolled during active disease. Sequenced input: peripheral blood.

CDR3 in amino acids: CASSVEAGGSSTDTQYF. As DNA, the CDR3 is TGTGCCAGCAGCGTAGAAGCGGGGGGTTCCAGCACAGATACGCAGTATTTT. The chain carries TRBV9 and TRBJ2-3; 9 bases fit TRBD2. The V gene end was trimmed by 0 bases and the J gene end by 0 bases; junction bases not matched to a gene: 5. The CDR3 has 17 residues. Germline-derived CDR1 and CDR2 are SGDLS and YYNGEE.